This T cell receptor beta chain was identified in a study of PD-1 blockade in classical Hodgkin lymphoma. Study results and limitations: Those achieving complete response showed baseline diversity like newly diagnosed patients. Newly diagnosed patients were said to have less baseline TCR diversity than healthy donors did. CD8+ TCR diversity did not rise significantly by C4D1, unlike CD4+.

Autologous stem cell transplantation was followed by relapse in every patient, and brentuximab vedotin exposure varied. Best responses were complete response, partial response or progressive disease. Data came from immunoSEQ multiplex PCR; TCRdb stores just in-frame clones and leaves some out. Seen here are more than 45,000 clones, 73% observed once, and the top ten hold roughly 15%. V gave up 4 bases and J gave up 1 base, with 14 bases separating them. The length of the CDR3 is 15 residues. Germline V gives CDR1 SGHTA, CDR2 FQGNSA. On this clone: The antigen is undetermined.

This TCR came from a human donor with classical Hodgkin lymphoma. The sample was peripheral blood mononuclear cells (PBMCs), taken before the second cycle of nivolumab. The V gene is TRBV7-2, the J gene TRBJ2-7; D possibly corresponds to TRBD1 (7 bases). In nucleotides, the CDR3 is TGTGCCAGCAGCTGGGGGGACAGAGGGTCCTACGAGCAGTACTTC. This encodes CASSWGDRGSYEQYF.